The sequence of this TCR beta chain was determined in a study of T cell changes during pregnancy in multiple sclerosis. CDR1 is MNHNY, CDR2 SVGAGI, per germline (reference sequence). This CDR3 contains 14 residues. V was shortened by 3 bases and J by 8 bases, with 14 bases between the two germline ends. By sample share, this clone is medium-sized. TCRdb's copy holds only in-frame clones and misses some; the assay was immunoSEQ multiplex PCR. The sample includes 35,000 to 45,000 clones, roughly 88% of them seen just once. The sequence derives from a female donor with multiple sclerosis, enrolled in a pregnancy study. The chain employs TRBV6-6 and TRBJ2-4; a weak D match, TRBD1 (5 bases). The sequences come from CD8+ T cells from peripheral blood mononuclear cells, collected in the first trimester of pregnancy. DNA of the CDR3: TGTGCCAGCAGTTATGACAGCTTTGGGGACATTCAGTACTTC. Its translation is CASSYDSFGDIQYF.